These T cell receptor beta chains were read from a single sample in a study of blood T cell repertoires in COVID-19. Measured with immunoSEQ multiplex PCR; TCRdb has only the in-frame clones, and not every one. The top ten clones hold about 2% of a sample with around 150,000 clones, roughly 91% of them seen once. The sequencing input was peripheral blood. These receptors were obtained from a man aged 18 to 30 with acute or convalescent COVID-19. The CDR3 runs from the conserved cysteine through the conserved F or W. The D gene is left open where the match is weak. The size field is filled for only some rows; it gives once, few, many or a size class.

TRBD1 | TRBJ2-2 | TRBV9 | - | TGTGCCAGCAGCGTAGAGGGGGCGGCCGGGGAGCTGTTTTTT | CASSVEGAAGELFF
- | TRBJ1-1 | TRBV19 | - | TGTGCCAGTAGTCCAGGGTCCCCGAACACTGAAGCTTTCTTT | CASSPGSPNTEAFF
- | TRBJ2-3 | TRBV9 | - | TGTGCCAGCAATCTCGGTAGTCTGGACACCAGTGGAGATACGCAGTATTTT | CASNLGSLDTSGDTQYF
- | TRBJ1-3 | TRBV18 | - | TGTGCCAGCTCACGACCGAACAGGGATCTCTCTGGAAACACCATATATTTT | CASSRPNRDLSGNTIYF
TRBD2 | TRBJ2-3 | TRBV19 | - | TGTGCCAGTAGTATACGGGCTAGCGGGAGAGGGAGCACAGATACGCAGTATTTT | CASSIRASGRGSTDTQYF
TRBD1 | TRBJ1-1 | TRBV19 | - | TGTGCCAGTAGGGAACAGGGGGGGCCCGACGAAGCTTTCTTT | CASREQGGPDEAFF
TRBD1 | TRBJ1-2 | TRBV4-1 | few | TGCGCCAGCAGCCAAGGTGGTCAGGGGGACTATGGCTACACCTTC | CASSQGGQGDYGYTF
TRBD1 | TRBJ1-1 | TRBV11-2 | - | TGTGCCAGCAGCCTCGGGACAGGGAGGTCGGAGAACACTGAAGCTTTCTTT | CASSLGTGRSENTEAFF
- | TRBJ1-2 | TRBV5-4 | - | TGTGCCAGCAGACTGGCGGGGGGGCGACATGGCTACACCTTC | CASRLAGGRHGYTF
- | TRBJ1-1 | TRBV6-1 | - | TGTGCCAGCAGGGAAGGGGGAGGCACTGAAGCTTTCTTT | CASREGGGTEAFF
- | TRBJ2-5 | TRBV29-1 | - | TGCAGCTTCCTGGGACACAATTTAGAGACCCAGTACTTC | CSFLGHNLETQYF
- | TRBJ2-7 | TRBV27 | - | TGTGCCAGCAGTTTTGCAGGGGTCGGCCAAACATACTTC | CASSFAGVGQTYF
- | TRBJ2-1 | TRBV19 | - | TGTGCCAGCCGAACTACGACTACGGACTTCTACAATGAGCAGTTCTTC | CASRTTTTDFYNEQFF
- | TRBJ2-7 | TRBV9 | - | TGTGCCAGCAGCGTAGCGAACTGGTACGAGCAGTACTTC | CASSVANWYEQYF
- | TRBJ2-2 | TRBV7-7 | - | TGTGCCAGCAGCTTGGGGGCAGGGGACACCGGGGAGCTGTTTTTT | CASSLGAGDTGELFF
TRBD1 | TRBJ2-7 | TRBV25-1 | - | TGTGCCAGCTCTCGGGGGGACAGGGCCTCCTACGAGCAGTACTTC | CASSRGDRASYEQYF
- | TRBJ1-6 | TRBV4-1 | - | TGCGCCAGCAGCCAGTTTCGTCAGGGAGGGAGGTTCTCCTATAATTCACCCCTCCACTTT | CASSQFRQGGRFSYNSPLHF
- | TRBJ1-2 | TRBV6-5 | - | TGTGCCAGCACATTACAGGGTCAGGGCTACACCTTC | CASTLQGQGYTF